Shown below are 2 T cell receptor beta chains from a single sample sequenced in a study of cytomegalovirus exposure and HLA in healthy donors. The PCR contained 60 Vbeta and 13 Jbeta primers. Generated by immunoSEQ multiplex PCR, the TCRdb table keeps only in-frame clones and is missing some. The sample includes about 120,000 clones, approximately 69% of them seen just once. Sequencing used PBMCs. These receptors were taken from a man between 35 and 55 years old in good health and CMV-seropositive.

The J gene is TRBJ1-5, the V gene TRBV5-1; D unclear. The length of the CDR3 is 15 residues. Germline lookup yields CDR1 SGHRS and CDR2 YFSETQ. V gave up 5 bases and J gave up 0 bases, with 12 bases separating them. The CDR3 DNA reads TGCGCCAGCAGAATGGGGAGTAATAGCAATCAGCCCCAGCATTTT. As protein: CASRMGSNSNQPQHF.

The CDR3 DNA reads TGTGCCAGCAGCTTATCGTACGGGACAGGGGAACAAGAGACCCAGTACTTC. This sequence encodes CASSLSYGTGEQETQYF. The rearrangement joins TRBV7-9 to TRBJ2-5, with 10 bases lining up with TRBD1. The CDR3 is 17 residues long. Losses at the gene ends were 2 bases for V and 2 bases for J; bases not matched to a gene: 8. The germline V gene encodes CDR1 SEHNR and CDR2 FQNEAQ (reference sequence).